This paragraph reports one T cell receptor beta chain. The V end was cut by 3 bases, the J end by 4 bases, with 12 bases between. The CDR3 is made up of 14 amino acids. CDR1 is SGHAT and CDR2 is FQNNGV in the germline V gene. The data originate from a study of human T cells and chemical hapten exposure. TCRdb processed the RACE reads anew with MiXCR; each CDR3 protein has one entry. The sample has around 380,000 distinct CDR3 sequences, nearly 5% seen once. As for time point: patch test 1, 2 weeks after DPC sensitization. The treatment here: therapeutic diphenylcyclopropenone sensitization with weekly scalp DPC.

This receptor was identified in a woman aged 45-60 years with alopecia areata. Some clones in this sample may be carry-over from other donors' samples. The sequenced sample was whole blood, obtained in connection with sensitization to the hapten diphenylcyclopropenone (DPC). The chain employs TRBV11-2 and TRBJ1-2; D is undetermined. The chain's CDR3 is CASSFRPDGYGYTF. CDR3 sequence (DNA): TGTGCCAGCAGCTTCCGGCCTGACGGCTATGGCTACACCTTC. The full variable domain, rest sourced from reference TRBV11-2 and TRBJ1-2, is EAGVAQSPRYKIIEKRQSVAFWCNPISGHATLYWYQQILGQGPKLLIQFQNNGVVDDSQLPKDRFSAERLKGVDSTLKIQPAKLEDSAVYLCASSFRPDGYGYTFGSGTRLTVV.